Below, one T cell receptor beta chain is given with its context. Its antigen remains unidentified. These data come from a study of T cell repertoires in cytomegalovirus infection. Across the whole study: Carrying CMV and the relevant HLA type showed in public TCR beta signatures.

Per germline, CDR1 MNHEY and CDR2 SMNVEV (reference sequence). Between the trimmed V and J ends, which lost 5 bases and 3 bases, there was a span of 17 bases. CDR3 length: 16 residues. One entry per CDR3 protein, called by TCRdb with MiXCR from the reads. Among around 750,000 distinct CDR3 sequences listed, 32% were seen once. V gene TRBV27 combines with J gene TRBJ1-5; D possibly corresponds to TRBD1 (6 bases). Specimen: cultured CD8+ T cells from PBMCs, collected from culture after CMV antigen stimulation. The sequence was collected from a human donor in good health (CMV status not recorded). Some clones in this sample may be carry-over from other donors' samples. DNA for the CDR3: TGTGCCAGCAGTCTAGTCTGGACAGCCTCCAATCAGCCCCAGCATTTT. The encoded protein is CASSLVWTASNQPQHF.